This TCR beta chain is from a study of identical twins. Whole-study results and caveats: When twins shared out-of-frame alpha sequences, those sequences had excess low generation probability. The analysis was cross-sectional rather than longitudinal within donors. Model-predicted out-of-frame TCR alpha sharing fell below observed values in monozygotic twins.

Template switching (which added a universal primer site) was used, and cDNA carried unique molecular identifiers. TCRdb reprocessed the 5' RACE reads with MiXCR, giving one entry per CDR3 protein. The sample includes hundreds of thousands of distinct CDR3 sequences, over 8.5% of them seen just once. Points on this clonotype: The target antigen is unknown.

The V segment lost 5 bases and the J segment 5 bases; nucleotides outside the gene matches: 23. Germline loops: CDR1 SGHRS, CDR2 YFSETQ. This CDR3 has 20 amino acids. The data also belong to a second study, concerning yellow fever vaccine responses in identical twins.

Sequencing was carried out using PBMCs. The chain carries TRBV5-1 and TRBJ2-1; 9 bases agree with TRBD2. The TCR originated in a woman between 18 and 29 years old in good health. CDR3 sequence: CASSQKSDLKGGGVDNEQFF. DNA for the CDR3: TGCGCCAGCAGTCAAAAGTCGGACCTTAAGGGCGGGGGGGTGGACAATGAGCAGTTCTTC.